These 13 T cell receptor beta chains share one sample of origin, sequenced in a study of T cell responses to AZD1222 COVID-19 vaccine. The repertoire was sequenced with immunoSEQ multiplex PCR; TCRdb's copy has only in-frame clones and lacks some. The sample yields around 130,000 clones, approximately 83% seen once. Sequences were derived from peripheral blood, sampled on day 0 of AZD1222 vaccination. The source of these receptors is an adult in good health.

The rearrangement joins TRBV7-2 to TRBJ1-2; no definite D call. From germline, CDR1 is SGHTA and CDR2 FQGNSA. The CDR3 extends over 14 amino acids. Trimming removed 6 bases at V and 2 bases at J, with 13 bases between. CDR3 nucleotide sequence: TGTGCCAGCAGTCCTTATCGAAACAACTATGGCTACACCTTC. Protein product: CASSPYRNNYGYTF.

The genes are TRBV19 and TRBJ1-6, with D perhaps TRBD1 (5 bases). Trimming pared 1 base from V and 9 bases from J, leaving 19 bases between. The CDR3 is made up of 17 amino acids. Germline V CDR1 and CDR2: LNHDA, SQIVND (reference sequence). CDR3 protein: CASSIGRDGIPLSPLHF. CDR3 nucleotides: TGTGCCAGTAGTATAGGTCGGGACGGTATCCCTCTTTCACCCCTCCACTTT.

DNA for the CDR3: TGTGCCAGCACCCAAGGGGTCGCTGAAGCTTTCTTT. This gives the protein CASTQGVAEAFF. This chain connects TRBV7-9 to TRBJ1-1; a possible D gene is TRBD1 (5 bases). Germline CDR1 reads SEHNR; CDR2 reads FQNEAQ (reference sequence). The V and J ends lost 7 bases and 6 bases respectively, with 12 bases between them. The CDR3 contains 12 residues.

This chain links TRBV6-5 with TRBJ2-7; 10 bases map to TRBD1. The germline gives CDR1 MNHEY, CDR2 SVGAGI. The CDR3 covers 14 residues. V was pared by 7 bases and J by 5 bases, with 8 bases of the junction left unmatched. The CDR3 sequence: CASTSGQGNDEQYF. Here the CDR3 DNA reads TGTGCCAGCACCTCGGGACAGGGGAATGACGAGCAGTACTTC.

The chain carries TRBV5-6 and TRBJ2-3; 8 bases map to TRBD2. This CDR3 region has 16 residues. The germline V gene encodes CDR1 SGHDT and CDR2 YYEEEE. Losses at the gene ends were 0 bases for V and 3 bases for J; bases not matched to a gene: 6. CDR3 bases: TGTGCCAGCAGCTTGGTCAGCGGGAGCGGTACAGATACGCAGTATTTT. This encodes CASSLVSGSGTDTQYF.

This chain joins TRBV2 and TRBJ1-4; tentative D call: TRBD1 (5 bases). This CDR3 has 13 amino acids. Germline V gene lookup returns CDR1 SNHLY and CDR2 FYNNEI. V lost 4 bases to trimming and J lost 8 bases, with 11 bases between them. CDR3 sequence reads: CASSVGWGEKLFF. DNA for the CDR3: TGTGCCAGCAGTGTGGGCTGGGGGGAAAAACTGTTTTTT. The full variable domain, in which reference TRBV2 and TRBJ1-4 provide the parts outside the CDR3, is EPEVTQTPSHQVTQMGQEVILRCVPISNHLYFYWYRQILGQKVEFLVSFYNNEISEKSEIFDDQFSVERPDGSNFTLKIRSTKLEDSAMYFCASSVGWGEKLFFGSGTQLSVL.

The chain links TRBV5-1 to TRBJ2-5, with 7 bases matching TRBD1. This CDR3 region has 16 residues. The trim removed 3 bases at V and 1 base at J, leaving 9 bases unmatched. From germline, CDR1 is SGHRS and CDR2 YFSETQ. Here the CDR3 reads CASSYQQGTGQETQYF. The DNA for the CDR3 is TGCGCCAGCAGCTACCAACAGGGGACGGGCCAAGAGACCCAGTACTTC.

The chain carries TRBV6-5 and TRBJ1-6; perhaps TRBD1 as D (5 bases). Germline V gene sequence: CDR1 MNHEY, CDR2 SVGAGI. This CDR3 is 14 amino acids long. The V end lost 3 bases, the J end lost 9 bases, and 12 bases lay between the germline ends. CDR3 nucleotides: TGTGCCAGCAGTTATGTAGGGGCTGTTTCACCCCTCCACTTT. It codes for CASSYVGAVSPLHF.

The V call is TRBV3-1 (or the pseudogene TRBV3-2), the J call TRBJ2-7, with 10 bases identical to TRBD1. This CDR3 comprises 14 residues. J gave up 3 bases and V 3 bases, and 2 bases lay outside the gene matches. Germline V gene sequence: CDR1 LGHDT, CDR2 YNNKEL (reference sequence). CDR3 DNA: TGTGCCAGCAGCCATGGGGACAGGGGCTACGAGCAGTACTTC. Protein product: CASSHGDRGYEQYF.

V is TRBV5-1 and J is TRBJ1-2, with a weak D call TRBD1 (6 bases). V dropped 4 bases and J dropped 8 bases, with 18 bases sitting between them. The CDR3 covers 14 residues. CDR1 and CDR2 (germline): SGHRS, YFSETQ. The CDR3 loop is CASSGATGFSGYTF. The DNA of the CDR3 is TGCGCCAGCAGCGGGGCAACAGGGTTTAGCGGCTACACCTTC.

The V and J genes are TRBV11-3 and TRBJ2-4, with D tentatively TRBD2 (6 bases). This CDR3 comprises 16 residues. Germline CDR1 and CDR2: SGHNT and YENEEA. Between the trimmed V and J ends, which lost 2 bases and 2 bases, there was a span of 13 bases. CDR3 bases: TGTGCCAGCAGCTTACGGGGGAGCCAGACCAAAAACATTCAGTACTTC. Encoded protein: CASSLRGSQTKNIQYF.

The table lists this clone with a count of one. The chain employs TRBV28 and TRBJ2-7; 13 bases are a match to TRBD2. Germline-derived CDR1 and CDR2 are MDHEN and SYDVKM. With 4 bases clipped from V and 2 bases from J, the junction kept 5 bases outside the gene matches. The CDR3 contains 16 residues. DNA of the CDR3: TGTGCCAGCAGTTCGGTAGGGACTAGCGGGGCCTACGAGCAGTACTTC. Its protein product is CASSSVGTSGAYEQYF.

This clone was counted only a few times. This chain joins TRBV3-1 (or the pseudogene TRBV3-2) and TRBJ1-2; 9 nucleotides line up with TRBD1. The germline V gene encodes CDR1 LGHDT and CDR2 YNNKEL (reference sequence). V dropped 4 bases and J dropped 3; count of bases not matched to a gene: 3. The CDR3 totals 14 residues. The CDR3 nucleotides are TGTGCCAGCAGCCCGGGACAGGGTTACTATGGCTACACCTTC. Protein product: CASSPGQGYYGYTF.